A single sample is the source of the 26 T cell receptor beta chains below, sequenced in a study of T and B cells in COVID-19 patients. From blood, about 240-550 ng of genomic DNA served as TRB template. TRB rearrangements were amplified by multiplex PCR with BIOMED2 TRB-A/B primers. TCRdb reanalysed the multiplex PCR reads using MiXCR and keeps one entry per CDR3 protein. The sample holds around 3,200 distinct CDR3 sequences, around a quarter seen once. The source material was blood. These receptor sequences come from a human donor with active COVID-19.

This clonotype is categorized as medium-sized. This rearrangement joins TRBV5-5 to TRBJ1-5; 7 bases match TRBD1. The V and J ends lost 4 bases and 0 bases, in that order; junction bases with no gene match: 4. Germline V CDR1 and CDR2: SGHKS, YYEKEE (reference sequence). The CDR3 is made up of 15 amino acids. The CDR3 region is CASSAGQASNQPQHF. The DNA for the CDR3 is TGTGCCAGCAGCGCAGGACAGGCTAGCAATCAGCCCCAGCATTTT.

This chain joins TRBV6-5 and TRBJ1-1; 7 nucleotides align to TRBD1. This CDR3 region has 17 residues. V was clipped by 0 bases and J by 1 base; unmatched bases: 8. The V gene's germline CDR1 is MNHEY and CDR2 SVGAGI. The CDR3 region has the DNA TGTGCCAGCAGTTACTCGGGAGGGGGCTGGGGGAACACTGAAGCTTTCTTT. This gives the protein CASSYSGGGWGNTEAFF.

On this clonotype itself: One end of the junction fails to match germline, which may point to a read error. V usage is TRBV7-7 and J usage is TRBJ2-5, with a tentative D call TRBD1 (6 bases). In germline, CDR1 is SSHAT, CDR2 FNYEAQ (reference sequence). The CDR3 runs 15 residues. DNA of the CDR3: TGTGCTAGCAGCTTACAGGGTCCTCAGGGAGAGACCCAGTACTTC. It yields the protein CASSLQGPQGETQYF.

On this clonotype: This likely comes from a read error, as the CDR3 has no conserved phenylalanine or tryptophan at its end. The genes are TRBV19 and TRBJ2-7; 9 bases align to TRBD1. Trimming removed 6 bases from V and 9 bases from J; junction bases left unmatched: 0. CDR3 length: 10 amino acids. CDR1 is LNHDA and CDR2 is SQIVND in the germline V gene (reference sequence). The CDR3 DNA sequence: TGTGCCAGTAGGGACAGGGGGCAGTACACC. Its translation: CASRDRGQYT.

Relative to its sample, this clonotype is large. The chain carries TRBV29-1 and TRBJ2-3; 8 bases fit TRBD1. CDR1 SQVTM and CDR2 ANQGSEA come from the germline V gene. Trimming cost V 6 bases and J 7 bases; bases outside gene matches: 6. This CDR3 spans 12 amino acids. This chain's CDR3 is CSVETGENTQYF. CDR3 sequence (DNA): TGCAGCGTCGAGACAGGGGAGAATACGCAGTATTTT.

This clonotype ranks as medium-sized. The genes are TRBV19 and TRBJ2-7, with D tentatively TRBD1 (6 bases). The length of the CDR3 is 14 residues. CDR1 and CDR2 from the germline V gene are LNHDA and SQIVND (reference sequence). V shed 10 bases and J shed 4 bases, with 20 bases lying between them. CDR3 region: CATLNPGDGYEQYF. The CDR3 DNA is TGTGCCACCCTAAACCCAGGGGACGGTTACGAGCAGTACTTC.

This clonotype is medium-sized in the sample. CDR3 DNA: TGTGCCATCAGTGCCCCCGGGAAAGGCGAGCAGTACTTC. Translation gives CAISAPGKGEQYF. The chain is built from TRBV10-3 and TRBJ2-7, with D possibly TRBD2 on 5 matching bases. CDR1 and CDR2 (germline): ENHRY, SYGVKD. Trimming left V 4 bases short and J 6 bases short, with 13 bases between. The CDR3 runs 13 residues.

The chain is built from TRBV29-1 and TRBJ2-5, with D possibly TRBD2 on 6 matching bases. Deletions cut 7 bases from V and 2 bases from J, with 11 bases between. Germline CDR1 reads SQVTM; CDR2 reads ANQGSEA. The CDR3 spans 12 residues. In nucleotides, the CDR3 is TGCAGCGGCGCTGGGACTCAAGAGACCCAGTACTTC. It codes for CSGAGTQETQYF.

The chain recombines TRBV5-1 with TRBJ1-6; 8 bases match TRBD1. The trim removed 4 bases at V and 10 bases at J, leaving 10 bases unmatched. This CDR3 spans 15 amino acids. Germline-derived CDR1 and CDR2 are SGHRS and YFSETQ. The DNA for the CDR3 is TGCGCCAGCAGCCCCACGACAGGGGTCGGGTCACCCCTCCACTTT. Protein product: CASSPTTGVGSPLHF.

The CDR3 protein is CSVEGRGGLPTYEQYF. CDR3 bases: TGCAGCGTTGAAGGCCGCGGGGGGCTTCCGACCTACGAGCAGTACTTC. V is TRBV29-1 and J is TRBJ2-7; 8 bases fit TRBD2. Per the germline V gene, CDR1 is SQVTM and CDR2 is ANQGSEA. V was clipped by 1 base and J by 2 bases; unmatched bases: 10. The length of the CDR3 is 16 residues.

The rearrangement joins TRBV12-3 or TRBV12-4 to TRBJ1-6; no clear D gene. Deletions cut 7 bases from V and 5 bases from J, with 6 bases between. This CDR3 has 12 residues. CDR3: CASTYNNSPLHF. The CDR3 coding sequence is TGTGCCAGCACTTATAATAATTCACCCCTCCACTTT.

The rearrangement joins TRBV6-4 to TRBJ2-1; tentative D call: TRBD2 (7 bases). The V end was cut by 5 bases, the J end by 2 bases, with 16 bases between. CDR1 is MRHNA, CDR2 SNTAGT, per germline. The CDR3 is 16 amino acids. This CDR3 is CASSPGGRGAYNEQFF. CDR3 sequence (DNA): TGTGCCAGCAGTCCGGGGGGCAGGGGCGCCTACAATGAGCAGTTCTTC.

By its share, this clonotype is medium-sized (0.01 to 0.1%). The chain has TRBV5-4 and TRBJ1-4, with 9 bases lining up with TRBD1. The CDR3 loop spans 22 amino acids. The V and J ends lost 0 bases and 3 bases, in that order; junction bases with no gene match: 21. CDR1 is SGHNT and CDR2 is YYREEE in the germline V gene (reference sequence). The CDR3 DNA follows: TGTGCCAGCAGCTTGGGATCGGGACAGGGTTTTATGGGAGTTGGAGCTAATGAAAAACTGTTTTTT. It codes for CASSLGSGQGFMGVGANEKLFF.

Judged by abundance, this clonotype is medium-sized. This rearrangement joins TRBV15 to TRBJ2-5, with D perhaps matching TRBD2 (5 bases). Germline CDR1 and CDR2: LNHNV and YYDKDF (reference sequence). The CDR3 is 15 amino acids. V was clipped by 1 base and J by 6 bases, with 15 bases between them. Here the CDR3 reads CATSRAPLAGKTQYF. The CDR3 nucleotides are TGTGCCACCAGCAGAGCCCCCCTAGCTGGAAAGACCCAGTACTTC.

This clonotype is judged medium-sized. The chain carries TRBV19 and TRBJ1-1, with 9 bases lining up with TRBD1. With V trimmed by 6 bases and J by 6 bases, 5 bases remained unmatched. This CDR3 region has 13 residues. From germline, CDR1 is LNHDA and CDR2 SQIVND (reference sequence). The CDR3: CASREGQGSEAFF. In DNA, the CDR3 is TGTGCCAGTAGGGAAGGACAGGGGTCTGAAGCTTTCTTT.

The V gene is TRBV11-3, the J gene TRBJ2-1, with D perhaps matching TRBD1 or TRBD2 (5 bases each). The V gene's germline CDR1 is SGHNT and CDR2 YENEEA. The CDR3 is made up of 14 amino acids. The V end was cut by 5 bases, the J end by 9 bases, with 17 bases between. The DNA for the CDR3 is TGTGCCAGCAGCCAGGGTGATGGGGACCGTGAGCAGTTCTTC. Translated, it gives CASSQGDGDREQFF. The variable domain in full, with the rest retrieved from reference TRBV11-3 and TRBJ2-1, is EAGVVQSPRYKIIEKKQPVAFWCNPISGHNTLYWYLQNLGQGPELLIRYENEEAVDDSQLPKDRFSAERLKGVDSTLKIQPAELGDSAVYLCASSQGDGDREQFFGPGTRLTVL.

This rearrangement joins TRBV19 to TRBJ2-2; 7 bases are shared with TRBD1. CDR1 is LNHDA and CDR2 is SQIVND in the germline V gene (reference sequence). Trimming cost V 5 bases and J 2 bases; bases outside gene matches: 8. The CDR3 covers 16 residues. Here the CDR3 reads CASSLGGTANTGELFF. CDR3 nucleotides: TGTGCCAGTAGTCTAGGGGGCACCGCCAACACCGGGGAGCTGTTTTTT.

By sample share, this clonotype is medium-sized. The genes are TRBV6-5 and TRBJ2-7; no definite D call. The CDR3 extends over 14 amino acids. V lost 0 bases to trimming and J lost 5 bases, with 11 bases between them. Germline V gene sequence: CDR1 MNHEY, CDR2 SVGAGI. Here the CDR3 DNA reads TGTGCCAGCAGTTACTCGAACAGCCCGCACGAGCAGTACTTC. This encodes CASSYSNSPHEQYF.

This clonotype was observed a handful of times. The V gene is TRBV11-1, the J gene TRBJ1-3; 9 nucleotides line up with TRBD1. CDR3 length equals 13 residues. The V gene end was trimmed by 5 bases and the J gene end by 8 bases; junction bases not matched to a gene: 4. The germline V gene has CDR1 SGHAT and CDR2 FQDESV (reference sequence). CDR3 sequence (DNA): TGTGCCAGCAGCCCACAGGGGGCAGACACCATATATTTT. Amino acids: CASSPQGADTIYF.

This clonotype is large. V and J are TRBV29-1 and TRBJ2-3; TRBD2 aligns across 12 bases. Germline CDR1 reads SQVTM; CDR2 reads ANQGSEA. This CDR3 spans 15 amino acids. With 4 bases clipped from V and 2 bases from J, the junction kept 4 bases outside the gene matches. The CDR3 sequence is CSVVRTSGVTDTQYF. Written as DNA, the CDR3 is TGCAGCGTTGTTAGGACTAGCGGGGTCACAGATACGCAGTATTTT.

By proportion, this clonotype is large. The V gene is TRBV5-1, the J gene TRBJ2-3; TRBD2 matches 10 bases. The length of the CDR3 is 17 residues. Trimming removed 2 bases from V and 2 bases from J; junction bases left unmatched: 8. Germline V gives CDR1 SGHRS, CDR2 YFSETQ. The CDR3 DNA sequence: TGCGCCAGCAGCTTCTGGGGTAGCGGGGGGCCCACAGATACGCAGTATTTT. Translated: CASSFWGSGGPTDTQYF.

The V call is TRBV20-1, the J call TRBJ2-5; D may correspond to TRBD1 or TRBD2 (5 bases each). Germline V gene sequence: CDR1 DFQATT, CDR2 SNEGSKA (reference sequence). Trimming pared 0 bases from V and 2 bases from J, leaving 13 bases between. The CDR3 has 15 residues. CDR3 region: CSARDPGTPQETQYF. The CDR3 DNA follows: TGCAGTGCTAGAGACCCCGGGACGCCTCAAGAGACCCAGTACTTC.

This chain joins TRBV12-3 or TRBV12-4 and TRBJ2-2; 11 bases fit TRBD1. After removal of 6 bases from V and 5 bases from J, the junction contained 8 bases not matched to a gene. The CDR3 is made up of 16 amino acids. In DNA, the CDR3 is TGTGCCAGCAGCGGAGGGGACAGGGGGGTTACCGGGGAGCTGTTTTTT. Its translation: CASSGGDRGVTGELFF.

This clonotype is labeled medium-sized (0.01 to 0.1%). V gene TRBV12-3 or TRBV12-4 combines with J gene TRBJ1-5; 9 bases match TRBD1. The CDR3 sequence is 15 residues long. V trimming: 6 bases; J trimming: 4 bases; junction bases outside the gene matches: 7. CDR3: CASSPGTGLNQPQHF. For the CDR3, the DNA is TGTGCCAGCAGCCCCGGGACAGGGTTAAATCAGCCCCAGCATTTT.

This chain joins TRBV6-5 and TRBJ1-2, with 8 bases identical to TRBD1. Germline lookup yields CDR1 MNHEY and CDR2 SVGAGI. The CDR3 totals 14 residues. The trim removed 2 bases at V and 8 bases at J, leaving 7 bases unmatched. Here the CDR3 reads CASSYGTGGGGYTF. As DNA, the CDR3 is TGTGCCAGCAGTTACGGTACAGGGGGTGGGGGCTACACCTTC.

By share, this clonotype ranks as medium-sized. This chain joins TRBV5-4 and TRBJ1-2, with TRBD1 matching 9 bases. The germline gives CDR1 SGHNT, CDR2 YYREEE (reference sequence). The CDR3 runs to 16 residues. With V trimmed by 0 bases and J by 4 bases, 7 bases remained unmatched. The CDR3 here is CASSLASGTGSYGYTF. Here the CDR3 DNA reads TGTGCCAGCAGCTTGGCCTCCGGGACAGGGAGCTATGGCTACACCTTC.